This T cell receptor (beta chain) was identified in a study of fetal regulatory T cell absence and autoimmunity. Produced via immunoSEQ multiplex PCR; TCRdb's table is partial and in-frame only. The repertoire holds around 100,000 clones, with about two thirds as singletons. Comments on this clone: As yet, its antigen is unknown.

Findings of the study overall: Oligoclonal TCR enrichment in pancreas over cord blood reached over 95-fold for some clones.

Sequencing was done on a sample of pancreas tissue. This TCR was sampled from a male donor with IPEX syndrome.

CDR3 protein: CASSLLAGSYEQYF. CDR3 DNA: TGTGCCAGCAGCTTACTAGCGGGCTCCTACGAGCAGTACTTC. The chain has TRBV5-5 and TRBJ2-7; 9 bases match TRBD2. Germline V gives CDR1 SGHKS, CDR2 YYEKEE (reference sequence). V trimming: 2 bases; J trimming: 0 bases; junction bases outside the gene matches: 0. The CDR3 contains 14 residues.